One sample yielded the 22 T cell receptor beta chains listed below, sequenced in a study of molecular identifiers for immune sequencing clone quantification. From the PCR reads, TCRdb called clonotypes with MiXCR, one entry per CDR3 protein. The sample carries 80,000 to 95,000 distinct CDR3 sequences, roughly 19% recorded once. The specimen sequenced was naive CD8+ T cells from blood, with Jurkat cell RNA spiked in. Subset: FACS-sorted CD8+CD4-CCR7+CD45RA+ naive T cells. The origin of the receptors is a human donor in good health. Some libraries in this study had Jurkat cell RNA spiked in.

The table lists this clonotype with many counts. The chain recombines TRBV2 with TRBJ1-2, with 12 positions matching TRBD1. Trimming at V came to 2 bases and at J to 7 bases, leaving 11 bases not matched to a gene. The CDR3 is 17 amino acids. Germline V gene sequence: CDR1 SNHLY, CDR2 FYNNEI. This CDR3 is CASSEYGTGGVFGGYTF. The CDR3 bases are TGTGCCAGCAGTGAATATGGGACAGGGGGCGTTTTCGGTGGCTACACCTTC.

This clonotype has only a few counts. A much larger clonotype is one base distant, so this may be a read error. The CDR3 sequence is CASGWGAGTGGLFF. In DNA form, the CDR3 reads TGTGCCTCCGGGTGGGGCGCCGGCACCGGGGGGCTGTTTTTT. V is TRBV5-6 and J is TRBJ2-2; D possibly corresponds to TRBD2 (6 bases). CDR1 SGHDT and CDR2 YYEEEE come from the germline V gene. There are 14 residues in the CDR3.

The CDR3: CASSLDGGAYNEQFF. Written as DNA, the CDR3 is TGTGCCAGCAGCTTGGACGGGGGGGCCTACAATGAGCAGTTCTTC. This sequence joins TRBV5-6 and TRBJ2-1; 8 bases fit TRBD2. Per germline, CDR1 SGHDT and CDR2 YYEEEE. The CDR3 is made up of 15 amino acids. With 0 bases clipped from V and 2 bases from J, the junction kept 1 base outside the gene matches.

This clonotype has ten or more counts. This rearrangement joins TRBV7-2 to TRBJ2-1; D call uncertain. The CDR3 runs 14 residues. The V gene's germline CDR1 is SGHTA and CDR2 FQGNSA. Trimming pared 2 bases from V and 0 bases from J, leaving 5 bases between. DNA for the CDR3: TGTGCCAGCAGCTTAATTAGCTCCTACAATGAGCAGTTCTTC. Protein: CASSLISSYNEQFF. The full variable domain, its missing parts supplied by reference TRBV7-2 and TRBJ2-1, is GAGVSQSPSNKVTEKGKDVELRCDPISGHTALYWYRQSLGQGLEFLIYFQGNSAPDKSGLPSDRFSAERTGGSVSTLTIQRTQQEDSAVYLCASSLISSYNEQFFGPGTRLTVL.

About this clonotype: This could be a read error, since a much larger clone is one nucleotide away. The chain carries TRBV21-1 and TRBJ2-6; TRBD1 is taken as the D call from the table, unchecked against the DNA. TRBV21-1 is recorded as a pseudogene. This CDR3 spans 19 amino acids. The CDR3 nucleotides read TGTGCCAGCAGCAGACGGCCGGGACAGGGGAGGACTGGGGCCAACGTCCCGACTTTC. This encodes CASSRRPGQGRTGANVPTF.

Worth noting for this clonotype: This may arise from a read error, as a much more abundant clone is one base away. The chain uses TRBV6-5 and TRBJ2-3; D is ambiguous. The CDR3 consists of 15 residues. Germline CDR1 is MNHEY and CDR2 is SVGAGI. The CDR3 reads CASSYRISSTDTQCF. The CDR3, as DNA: TGTGCCAGCAGTTATCGCATCAGCAGCACAGATACGCAGTGTTTT.

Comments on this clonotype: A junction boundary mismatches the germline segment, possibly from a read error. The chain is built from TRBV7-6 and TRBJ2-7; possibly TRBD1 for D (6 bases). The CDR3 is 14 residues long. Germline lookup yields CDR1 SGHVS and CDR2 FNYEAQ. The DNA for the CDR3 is TGTGTCAGCAGCTCCGGGACAACCTCCCACGAGCAGTACTTC. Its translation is CVSSSGTTSHEQYF.

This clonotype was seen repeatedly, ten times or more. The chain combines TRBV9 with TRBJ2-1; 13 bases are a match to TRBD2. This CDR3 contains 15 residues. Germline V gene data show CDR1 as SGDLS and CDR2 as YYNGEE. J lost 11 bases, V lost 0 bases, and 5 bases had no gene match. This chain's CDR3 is CASSVDGTSGTKQFF. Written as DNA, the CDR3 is TGTGCCAGCAGCGTAGATGGGACTAGCGGGACTAAGCAGTTCTTC.

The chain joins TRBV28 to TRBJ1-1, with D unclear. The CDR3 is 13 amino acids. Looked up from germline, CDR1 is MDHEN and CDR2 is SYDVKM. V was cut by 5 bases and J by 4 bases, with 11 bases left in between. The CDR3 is CASSRAPATEAFF. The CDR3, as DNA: TGTGCCAGCAGTAGAGCTCCCGCCACTGAAGCTTTCTTT.

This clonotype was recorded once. The CDR3 sequence: CASSYVAVGPQHF. DNA for the CDR3: TGTGCCAGCAGTTACGTAGCCGTCGGGCCCCAGCATTTT. This chain uses TRBV6-2 or TRBV6-3 with TRBJ1-5; D not resolved. The CDR3 is made up of 13 amino acids. Germline V CDR1 and CDR2: MNHEY, SVGEGT. V was cut by 2 bases and J by 9 bases, with 11 bases left in between.

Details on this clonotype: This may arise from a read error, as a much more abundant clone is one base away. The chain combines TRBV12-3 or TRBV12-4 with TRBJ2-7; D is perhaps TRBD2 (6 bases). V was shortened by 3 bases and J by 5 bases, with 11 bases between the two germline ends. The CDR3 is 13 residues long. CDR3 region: CASSFFREHEQYF. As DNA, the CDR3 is TGTGCCAGCAGTTTTTTCCGGGAGCACGAGCAGTACTTC.

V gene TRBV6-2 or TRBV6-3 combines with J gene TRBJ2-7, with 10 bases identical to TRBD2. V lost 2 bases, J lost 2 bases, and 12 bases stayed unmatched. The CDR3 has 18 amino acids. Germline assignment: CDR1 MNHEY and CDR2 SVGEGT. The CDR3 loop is CASSYAPWASGSPYEQYF. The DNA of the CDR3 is TGTGCCAGCAGTTACGCCCCCTGGGCTAGCGGGAGTCCCTACGAGCAGTACTTC.

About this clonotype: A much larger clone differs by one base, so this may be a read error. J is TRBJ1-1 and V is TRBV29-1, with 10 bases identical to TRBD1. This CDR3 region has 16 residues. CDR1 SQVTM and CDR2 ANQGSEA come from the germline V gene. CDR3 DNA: TGCGGCGTTGAAGCTACGGACAGGGGGTACAGCACTGAAGCTTTCTTT. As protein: CGVEATDRGYSTEAFF.

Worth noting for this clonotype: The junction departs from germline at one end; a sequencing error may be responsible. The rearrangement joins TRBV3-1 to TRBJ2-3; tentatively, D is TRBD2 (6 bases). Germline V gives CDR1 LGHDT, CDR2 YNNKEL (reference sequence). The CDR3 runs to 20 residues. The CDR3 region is CACSPYPGVSVEKYTDTQYF. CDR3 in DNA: TGTGCCTGCAGCCCCTACCCGGGGGTGTCAGTCGAGAAATACACAGATACGCAGTATTTT.

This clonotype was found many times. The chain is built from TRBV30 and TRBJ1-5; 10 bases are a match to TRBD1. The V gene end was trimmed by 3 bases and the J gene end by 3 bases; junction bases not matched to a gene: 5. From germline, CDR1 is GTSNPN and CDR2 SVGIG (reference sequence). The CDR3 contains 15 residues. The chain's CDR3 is CAWSEGQGHNQPQHF. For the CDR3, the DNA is TGTGCCTGGAGCGAGGGACAGGGGCACAATCAGCCCCAGCATTTT.

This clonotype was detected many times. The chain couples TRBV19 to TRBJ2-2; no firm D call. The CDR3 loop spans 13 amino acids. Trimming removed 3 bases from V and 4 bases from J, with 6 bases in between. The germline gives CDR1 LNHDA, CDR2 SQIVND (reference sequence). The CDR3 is CASSIASTGELFF. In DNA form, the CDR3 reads TGTGCCAGTAGTATTGCCAGCACCGGGGAGCTGTTTTTT. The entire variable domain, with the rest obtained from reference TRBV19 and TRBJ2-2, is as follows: DGGITQSPKYLFRKEGQNVTLSCEQNLNHDAMYWYRQDPGQGLRLIYYSQIVNDFQKGDIAEGYSVSREKKESFPLTVTSAQKNPTAFYLCASSIASTGELFFGEGSRLTVL.

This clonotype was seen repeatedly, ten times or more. The CDR3 nucleotides read TGTGCCAGCAGCTTTGGACAGGGTTTCTCCTACGAGCAGTACTTC. Translating gives CASSFGQGFSYEQYF. The chain is built from TRBV5-6 and TRBJ2-7, with 8 bases aligning to TRBD1. V was clipped by 2 bases and J by 0 bases; unmatched bases: 4. CDR1 is SGHDT, CDR2 YYEEEE, per germline. The CDR3 runs 15 residues.

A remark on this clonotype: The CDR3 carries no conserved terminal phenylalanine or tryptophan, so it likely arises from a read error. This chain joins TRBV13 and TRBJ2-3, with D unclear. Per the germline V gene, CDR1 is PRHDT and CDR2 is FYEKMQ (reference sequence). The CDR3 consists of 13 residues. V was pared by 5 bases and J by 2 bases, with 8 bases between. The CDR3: CASSVGTTDTQYS. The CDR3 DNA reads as TGTGCCAGCAGCGTGGGAACCACAGATACGCAGTATTCT.

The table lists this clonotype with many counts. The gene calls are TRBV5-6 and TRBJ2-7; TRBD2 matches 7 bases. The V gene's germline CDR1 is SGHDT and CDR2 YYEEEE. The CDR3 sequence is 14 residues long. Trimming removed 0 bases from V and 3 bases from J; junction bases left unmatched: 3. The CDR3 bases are TGTGCCAGCAGCTTGGCGGGAGGAGTCTACGAGCAGTACTTC. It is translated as CASSLAGGVYEQYF.

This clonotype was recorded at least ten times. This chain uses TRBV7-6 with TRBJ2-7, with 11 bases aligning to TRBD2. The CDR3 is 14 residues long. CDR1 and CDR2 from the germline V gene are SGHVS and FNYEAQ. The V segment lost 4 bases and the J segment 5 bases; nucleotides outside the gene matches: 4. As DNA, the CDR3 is TGTGCCAGCAGCTCCGCTAGCGGGAGGAACGAGCAGTACTTC. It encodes CASSSASGRNEQYF.

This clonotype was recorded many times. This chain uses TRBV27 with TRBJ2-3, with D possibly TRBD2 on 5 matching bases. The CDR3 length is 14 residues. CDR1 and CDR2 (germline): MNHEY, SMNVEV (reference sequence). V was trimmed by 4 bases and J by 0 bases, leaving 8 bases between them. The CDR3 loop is CASSSGLSTDTQYF. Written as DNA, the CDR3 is TGTGCCAGCAGTTCTGGACTCAGCACAGATACGCAGTATTTT.

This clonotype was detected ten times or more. CDR3 sequence: CSAVGFSGNTIYF. The CDR3 DNA sequence: TGCAGTGCCGTCGGCTTCTCTGGAAACACCATATATTTT. The chain links TRBV20-1 to TRBJ1-3; D is unresolved. CDR3 size: 13 residues. Germline V lookup: CDR1 DFQATT, CDR2 SNEGSKA (reference sequence). V was shortened by 6 bases and J by 0 bases, with 9 bases between the two germline ends.